These 2 T cell receptor beta chains were all obtained from the same sample, sequenced in a study of PD-L1 blockade in urothelial cancer. Sequenced by immunoSEQ multiplex PCR; TCRdb stores in-frame clones only, minus some. The data contain about 51,000 clones, more than 75% of them singletons. Time point here: peripheral blood 6 weeks after treatment start. The material was PBMCs, obtained around atezolizumab (anti-PD-L1) treatment. All receptors derive from a man between 60 and 70 years old with urothelial cancer.

The rearrangement joins TRBV6-5 to TRBJ2-7; TRBD2 agrees at 8 bases. V was pared by 2 bases and J by 3 bases, with 6 bases of the junction left unmatched. Germline lookup yields CDR1 MNHEY and CDR2 SVGAGI. The CDR3 runs 15 residues. CDR3 sequence (DNA): TGTGCCAGCAGTTACGGGGCTAGCGGGCTCTACGAGCAGTACTTC. Its protein is CASSYGASGLYEQYF.

The chain links TRBV4-3 to TRBJ2-1; unclear D gene. This CDR3 contains 14 residues. V dropped 0 bases and J dropped 7 bases, with 10 bases sitting between them. Germline CDR1 LGHNA, CDR2 YSLEER. The DNA of the CDR3 is TGCGCCAGCAGCCAAGAGGGCAGACCAAATGAGCAGTTCTTC. Its translation: CASSQEGRPNEQFF.